The 9 T cell receptor beta chains below all came from one sample that was sequenced in a study of regulatory T cells in long-lasting Graves disease. The time point: persistent/refractory GD, antithyroid drugs over 5 years with positive TRAb. PBMC RNA was the source of the TCR library. CDR3-region Arm-PCR and iRepertoire HTBI primers produced the TCR beta libraries. One entry per CDR3 protein, called by TCRdb with MiXCR from the multiplex PCR reads. Here the sample spans hundreds of thousands of distinct CDR3 sequences, roughly 20% being singletons. The specimen was peripheral blood mononuclear cells (PBMCs), collected when the disease was refractory, from a patient treated with antithyroid drugs. The origin of the receptors is a female donor with Graves disease.

In this sample, this clonotype turned up many times. This chain links TRBV30 with TRBJ2-7; 7 bases match TRBD2. The CDR3 loop spans 15 amino acids. CDR1 GTSNPN and CDR2 SVGIG come from the germline V gene (reference sequence). V lost 4 bases to trimming and J lost 4 bases; unmatched junction nucleotides: 13. The CDR3 DNA reads TGTGCCTGGACCTTAGGAGCAGCCGGGGGGTACGAGCAGTACTTC. Protein product: CAWTLGAAGGYEQYF.

This clonotype has a handful of counts. The junction shows a germline mismatch at one end, possibly a read error. V and J are TRBV5-1 and TRBJ2-5, with a possible D match to TRBD1 (7 bases). Germline-derived CDR1 and CDR2 are SGHRS and YFSETQ. The CDR3 covers 13 residues. This CDR3 reads CASSAGQQGTQYF. The CDR3 nucleotides read TGCGCCAGCAGCGCGGGACAGCAAGGGACCCAGTACTTC.

The chain employs TRBV9 and TRBJ2-5; D may be TRBD2 (6 bases). Germline V gene data show CDR1 as SGDLS and CDR2 as YYNGEE. Trimming shortened V by 2 bases and J by 0 bases, and 8 bases separated the two germline ends. This CDR3 contains 14 residues. The CDR3 protein is CASSVRDYQETQYF. DNA of the CDR3: TGTGCCAGCAGCGTCCGGGACTACCAAGAGACCCAGTACTTC.

This clonotype was counted a single time. The V and J genes are TRBV7-2 and TRBJ2-5; D is undetermined. The V gene's germline CDR1 is SGHTA and CDR2 FQGNSA. The CDR3 contains 14 residues. V was shortened by 2 bases and J by 5 bases, with 12 bases between the two germline ends. The CDR3 DNA sequence: TGTGCCAGCAGCTTACAGAATTTTGAGGAGACCCAGTACTTC. Protein: CASSLQNFEETQYF.

The table lists this clonotype with a few counts. This chain joins TRBV28 and TRBJ2-7, with D hard to call. The length of the CDR3 is 13 residues. Looked up from germline, CDR1 is MDHEN and CDR2 is SYDVKM. V gave up 5 bases and J gave up 7 bases, with 15 bases separating them. CDR3 DNA: TGTGCCAGCAGTCAGTCCCCGACTTTGGAGCAGTACTTC. Amino acid sequence: CASSQSPTLEQYF.

In its sample, this clonotype was seen many times. V and J are TRBV2 and TRBJ1-1; D may be TRBD1 (5 bases). In germline, CDR1 is SNHLY, CDR2 FYNNEI. The V and J ends lost 5 bases and 1 base respectively, with 11 bases between them. The CDR3 covers 14 residues. CDR3 DNA sequence: TGTGCCAGCAGTTTGTCGGGACCGAACACTGAAGCTTTCTTT. Translating gives CASSLSGPNTEAFF.

The chain links TRBV20-1 to TRBJ2-2, with 7 bases lining up with TRBD2. The CDR3 runs to 15 residues. The trim removed 3 bases at V and 4 bases at J, leaving 8 bases unmatched. From germline, CDR1 is DFQATT and CDR2 SNEGSKA (reference sequence). CDR3 bases: TGCAGTGCTAGGTACTGGACTAGTGTCACCGGGGAGCTGTTTTTT. As protein: CSARYWTSVTGELFF.

This clonotype was observed at least ten times. CDR3 sequence (DNA): TGTGCCAGCAGCTCCCATCAAGAGACCCAGTACTTC. This gives the protein CASSSHQETQYF. This chain connects TRBV12-3 or TRBV12-4 to TRBJ2-5; the D is unclear. The CDR3 totals 12 residues. Trimming stripped 6 bases from V and 2 bases from J, with 7 bases between.

This clonotype was picked up many times. V usage is TRBV12-3 or TRBV12-4 and J usage is TRBJ2-5, with 10 positions matching TRBD1. The V gene end was trimmed by 3 bases and the J gene end by 4 bases; junction bases not matched to a gene: 8. CDR3 length: 16 residues. CDR3 in amino acids: CASSFSLRTGGETQYF. CDR3 DNA: TGTGCCAGCAGTTTTAGCCTTCGGACAGGGGGAGAGACCCAGTACTTC.